This entry is about one TCR beta chain. Its matching antigen is unknown. The data originate from a study of cytomegalovirus exposure and HLA in healthy donors. Findings and limits, study-wide: Per published reports, the classifier diagnosed cytomegalovirus status with high specificity and sensitivity. The dataset shows that most TCR sequences were rare, while some public TCRs occurred in many donors. Reports state that TCR beta sequences accurately predicted most subjects' HLA-A and HLA-B alleles. An apparent linkage of common viral pathogens to several of the most significant clusters emerged in a later analysis.

PCR was performed using 60 Vbeta and 13 Jbeta primers. The assay was immunoSEQ multiplex PCR, and TCRdb's table has in-frame clones only and misses some. Of under 150,000 clones in the sample, 80% were seen once. The CDR3 consists of 17 residues. V lost 5 bases, J lost 1 base, and 13 bases stayed unmatched. Germline-derived CDR1 and CDR2 are LNHDA and SQIVND (reference sequence). This chain links TRBV19 with TRBJ1-1; 7 bases line up with TRBD1. Sequenced material: PBMCs. This TCR derives from a man aged 50 or older in good health and CMV-seronegative. In DNA form, the CDR3 reads TGTGCCAGTAGTGTACTGACAGGGCGGATAGCGAACACTGAAGCTTTCTTT. This codes for CASSVLTGRIANTEAFF.